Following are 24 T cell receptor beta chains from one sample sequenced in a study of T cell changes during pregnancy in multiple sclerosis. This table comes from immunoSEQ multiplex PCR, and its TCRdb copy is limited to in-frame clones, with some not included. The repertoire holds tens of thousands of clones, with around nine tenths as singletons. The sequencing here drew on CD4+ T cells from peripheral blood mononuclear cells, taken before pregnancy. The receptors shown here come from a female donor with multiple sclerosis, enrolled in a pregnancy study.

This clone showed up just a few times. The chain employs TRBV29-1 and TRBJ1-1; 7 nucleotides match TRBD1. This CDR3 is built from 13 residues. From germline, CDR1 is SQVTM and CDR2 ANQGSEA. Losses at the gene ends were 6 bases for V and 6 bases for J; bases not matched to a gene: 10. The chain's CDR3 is CSVRQGKGSEAFF. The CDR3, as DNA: TGCAGCGTCAGACAGGGAAAGGGCTCTGAAGCTTTCTTT.

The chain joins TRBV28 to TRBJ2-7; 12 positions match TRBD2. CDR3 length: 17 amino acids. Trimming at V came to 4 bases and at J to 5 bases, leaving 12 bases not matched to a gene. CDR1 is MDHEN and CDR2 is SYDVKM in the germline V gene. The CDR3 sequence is CASSSLLLAGGTHEQYF. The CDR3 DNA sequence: TGTGCCAGCAGTTCCCTACTTCTAGCGGGAGGGACCCACGAGCAGTACTTC.

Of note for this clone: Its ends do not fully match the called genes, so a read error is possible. DNA for the CDR3: TGTGCCGGCAGGACAGACCATACCTACGAGCAGTACTTC. It yields the protein CAGRTDHTYEQYF. The chain uses TRBV6-1 and TRBJ2-7; possibly TRBD1 for D (6 bases). This CDR3 region has 13 residues. Germline V gives CDR1 MNHNS, CDR2 SASEGT.

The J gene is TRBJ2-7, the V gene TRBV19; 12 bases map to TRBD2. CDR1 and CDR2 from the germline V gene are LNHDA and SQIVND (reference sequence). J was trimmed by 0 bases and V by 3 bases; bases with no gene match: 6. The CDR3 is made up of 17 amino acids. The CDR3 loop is CASSILTSGRPSYEQYF. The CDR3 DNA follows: TGTGCCAGTAGTATTCTGACTAGCGGGAGACCCTCCTACGAGCAGTACTTC.

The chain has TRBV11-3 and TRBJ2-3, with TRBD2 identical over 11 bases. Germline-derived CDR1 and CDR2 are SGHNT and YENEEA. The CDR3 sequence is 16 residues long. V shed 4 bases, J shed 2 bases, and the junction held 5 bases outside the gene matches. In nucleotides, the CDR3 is TGTGCCAGCAGCTCCGGGACTAGCGGTATCACAGATACGCAGTATTTT. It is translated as CASSSGTSGITDTQYF.

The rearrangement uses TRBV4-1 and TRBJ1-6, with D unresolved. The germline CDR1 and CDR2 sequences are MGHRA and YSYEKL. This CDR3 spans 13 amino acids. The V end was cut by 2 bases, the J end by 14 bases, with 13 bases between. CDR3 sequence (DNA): TGCGCCAGCAGCCAACCGGGAGACCCAGCCCTCCACTTT. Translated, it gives CASSQPGDPALHF.

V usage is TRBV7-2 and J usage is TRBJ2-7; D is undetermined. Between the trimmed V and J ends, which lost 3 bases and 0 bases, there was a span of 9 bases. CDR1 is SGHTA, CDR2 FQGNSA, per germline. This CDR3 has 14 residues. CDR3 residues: CASSLARNSYEQYF. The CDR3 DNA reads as TGTGCCAGCAGCTTGGCCCGAAACTCCTACGAGCAGTACTTC.

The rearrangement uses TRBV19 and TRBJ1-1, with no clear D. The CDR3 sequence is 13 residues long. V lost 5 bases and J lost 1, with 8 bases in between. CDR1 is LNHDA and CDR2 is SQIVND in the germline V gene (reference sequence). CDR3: CASSFTGNTEAFF. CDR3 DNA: TGTGCCAGTAGTTTCACGGGGAACACTGAAGCTTTCTTT.

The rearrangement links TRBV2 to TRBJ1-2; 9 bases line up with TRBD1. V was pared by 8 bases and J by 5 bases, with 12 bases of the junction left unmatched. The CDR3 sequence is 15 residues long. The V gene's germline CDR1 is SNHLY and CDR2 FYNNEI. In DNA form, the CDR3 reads TGTGCCAGCGGTCCCATGGGGACAGGGTATTATGGCTACACCTTC. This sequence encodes CASGPMGTGYYGYTF.

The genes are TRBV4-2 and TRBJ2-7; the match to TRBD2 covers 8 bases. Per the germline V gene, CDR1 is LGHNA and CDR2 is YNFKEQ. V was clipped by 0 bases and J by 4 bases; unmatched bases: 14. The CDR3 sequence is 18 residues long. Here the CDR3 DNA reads TGTGCCAGCAGCCAAGAGGGGGGAGGAGTAGCGGGACTTTACGAGCAGTACTTC. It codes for CASSQEGGGVAGLYEQYF.

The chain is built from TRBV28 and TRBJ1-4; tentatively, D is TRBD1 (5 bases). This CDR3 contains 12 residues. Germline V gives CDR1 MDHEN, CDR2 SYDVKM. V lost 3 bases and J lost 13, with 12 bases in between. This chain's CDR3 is CASSFPDKGLFF. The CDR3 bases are TGTGCCAGCAGTTTCCCGGACAAGGGACTGTTTTTT.

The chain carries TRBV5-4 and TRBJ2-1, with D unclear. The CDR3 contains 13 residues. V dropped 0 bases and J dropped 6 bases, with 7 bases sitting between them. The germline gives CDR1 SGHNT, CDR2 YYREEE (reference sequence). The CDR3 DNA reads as TGTGCCAGCAGCTTGGTACGGTCCAATGAGCAGTTCTTC. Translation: CASSLVRSNEQFF.

The CDR3 DNA sequence: TGTGCCAGCAGCTTAGTTCAGGGCGAGCAGTACTTC. Its protein product is CASSLVQGEQYF. V gene TRBV7-9 combines with J gene TRBJ2-7; tentative D call: TRBD1 (5 bases). CDR3 length: 12 amino acids. Trimming took off 1 base at V and 6 bases at J, with 7 bases between the two ends. Germline assignment: CDR1 SEHNR and CDR2 FQNEAQ (reference sequence).

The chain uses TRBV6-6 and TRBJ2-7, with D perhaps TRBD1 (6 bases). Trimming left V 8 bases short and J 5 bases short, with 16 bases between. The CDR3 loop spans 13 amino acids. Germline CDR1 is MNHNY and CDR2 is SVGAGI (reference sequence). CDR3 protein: CASQGTEKHEQYF. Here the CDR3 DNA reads TGTGCCAGCCAGGGGACGGAGAAGCACGAGCAGTACTTC.

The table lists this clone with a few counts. The CDR3 DNA is TGTGCCAGCAGCTTTTACCATAGCGGCGGAGAGACCCAGTACTTC. Protein sequence: CASSFYHSGGETQYF. This chain uses TRBV7-9 with TRBJ2-5, with a weak D call TRBD2 (6 bases). Germline-derived CDR1 and CDR2 are SEHNR and FQNEAQ (reference sequence). The V gene lost 3 bases and the J gene lost 4 bases, with 15 bases spanning the gap. This CDR3 comprises 15 residues.

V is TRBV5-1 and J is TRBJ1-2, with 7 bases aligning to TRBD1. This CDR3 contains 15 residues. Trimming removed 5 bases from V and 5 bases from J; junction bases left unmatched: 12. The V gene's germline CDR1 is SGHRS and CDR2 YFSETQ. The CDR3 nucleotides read TGCGCCAGCAGAAATAATCGGGACAGAACGTATGGCTACACCTTC. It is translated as CASRNNRDRTYGYTF.

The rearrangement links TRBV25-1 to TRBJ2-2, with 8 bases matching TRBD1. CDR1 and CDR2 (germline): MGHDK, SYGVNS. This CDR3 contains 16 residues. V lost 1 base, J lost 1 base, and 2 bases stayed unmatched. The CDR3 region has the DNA TGTGCCAGCAGTGAATCGGACAGGGTGAACACCGGGGAGCTGTTTTTT. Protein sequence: CASSESDRVNTGELFF.

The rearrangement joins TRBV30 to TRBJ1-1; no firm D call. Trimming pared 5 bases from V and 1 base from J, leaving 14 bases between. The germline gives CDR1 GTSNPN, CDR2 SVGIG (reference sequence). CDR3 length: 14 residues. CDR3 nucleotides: TGTGCCTGGCTCCCCGTTGGCTCGAACACTGAAGCTTTCTTT. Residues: CAWLPVGSNTEAFF.

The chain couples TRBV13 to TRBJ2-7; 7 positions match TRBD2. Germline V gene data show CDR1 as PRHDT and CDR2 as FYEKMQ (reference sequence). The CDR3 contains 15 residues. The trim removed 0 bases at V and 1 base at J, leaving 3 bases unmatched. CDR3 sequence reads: CASSLGPSGSYEQYF. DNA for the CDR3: TGTGCCAGCAGCTTAGGGCCTAGCGGATCCTACGAGCAGTACTTC.

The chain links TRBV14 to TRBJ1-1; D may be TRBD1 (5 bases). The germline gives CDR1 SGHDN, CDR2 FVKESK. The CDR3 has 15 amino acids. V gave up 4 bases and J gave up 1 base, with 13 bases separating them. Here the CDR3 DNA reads TGTGCCAGCAGCCTCATCAGGGCTTGGAACACTGAAGCTTTCTTT. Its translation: CASSLIRAWNTEAFF.

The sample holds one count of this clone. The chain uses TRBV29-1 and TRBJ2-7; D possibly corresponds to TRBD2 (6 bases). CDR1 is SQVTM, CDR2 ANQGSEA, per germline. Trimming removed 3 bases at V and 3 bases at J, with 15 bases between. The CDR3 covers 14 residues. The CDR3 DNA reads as TGCAGCGTTGACTTTGGGACTGGTGACTACGAGCAGTACTTC. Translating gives CSVDFGTGDYEQYF.

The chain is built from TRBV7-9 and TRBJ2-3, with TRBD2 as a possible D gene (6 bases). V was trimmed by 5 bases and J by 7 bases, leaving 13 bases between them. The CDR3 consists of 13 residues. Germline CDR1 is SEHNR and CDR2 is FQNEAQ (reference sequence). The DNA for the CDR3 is TGTGCCAGCAGCCCCCATGGCGGGAATACGCAGTATTTT. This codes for CASSPHGGNTQYF.

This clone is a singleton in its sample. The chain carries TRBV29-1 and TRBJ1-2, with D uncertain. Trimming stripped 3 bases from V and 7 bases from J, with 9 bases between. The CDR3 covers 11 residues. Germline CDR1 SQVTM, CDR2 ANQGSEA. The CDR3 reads CSVDSGFGYTF. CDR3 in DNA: TGCAGCGTTGATTCGGGGTTTGGCTACACCTTC.

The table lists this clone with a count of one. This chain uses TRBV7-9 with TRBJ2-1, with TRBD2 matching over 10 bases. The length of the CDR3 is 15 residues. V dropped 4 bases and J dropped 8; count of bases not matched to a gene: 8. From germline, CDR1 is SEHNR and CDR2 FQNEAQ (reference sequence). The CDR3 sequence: CASSSGLAYRDEQFF. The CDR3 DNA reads TGTGCCAGCAGCTCGGGACTAGCGTATCGTGATGAGCAGTTCTTC. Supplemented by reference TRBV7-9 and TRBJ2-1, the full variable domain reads DTGVSQNPRHKITKRGQNVTFRCDPISEHNRLYWYRQTLGQGPEFLTYFQNEAQLEKSRLLSDRFSAERPKGSFSTLEIQRTEQGDSAMYLCASSSGLAYRDEQFFGPGTRLTVL.